The 18 T cell receptor beta chains below all came from one sample that was sequenced in a study of regulatory T cells in long-lasting Graves disease. Time point indicated: persistent/refractory GD, antithyroid drugs over 5 years with positive TRAb. The TCR library was made from RNA that had been extracted from PBMCs in TRIzol. To make TCR beta libraries, researchers used iRepertoire HTBI primers and Arm-PCR of CDR3 regions. TCRdb recomputed calls from the multiplex PCR reads with MiXCR, one row per CDR3 protein. The sample contains roughly 400,000 distinct CDR3 sequences, 20% of which appear only once. The specimen comprised peripheral blood mononuclear cells (PBMCs), sampled when the disease was refractory, from a patient treated with antithyroid drugs. The receptors were gathered from a female donor with Graves disease.

The chain is built from TRBV20-1 and TRBJ1-5; D is possibly TRBD1 (5 bases). V dropped 4 bases and J dropped 6 bases, with 10 bases sitting between them. The CDR3 sequence is 12 residues long. CDR1 DFQATT and CDR2 SNEGSKA come from the germline V gene (reference sequence). DNA of the CDR3: TGCAGTGCTACCGGGGGGGTTCAGCCCCAGCATTTT. Its protein is CSATGGVQPQHF.

This clonotype was seen ten or more times. V and J are TRBV29-1 and TRBJ1-2; 8 nucleotides align to TRBD1. The CDR3 spans 16 residues. Germline-derived CDR1 and CDR2 are SQVTM and ANQGSEA. The junction had 10 bases not matched to a gene; V was cut back by 0 bases and J by 4 bases. CDR3 nucleotides: TGCAGCGTTGAAGACAGGGGGCGCGAAGCCCCCTATGGCTACACCTTC. It yields the protein CSVEDRGREAPYGYTF.

The chain uses TRBV7-2 and TRBJ2-7; a possible D gene is TRBD2 (5 bases). The CDR3 contains 14 residues. Looked up from germline, CDR1 is SGHTA and CDR2 is FQGNSA. V was trimmed by 7 bases and J by 3 bases, leaving 16 bases between them. The CDR3 region is CASTTGIGGYEQYF. The CDR3, as DNA: TGTGCCAGCACCACGGGGATAGGTGGCTACGAGCAGTACTTC.

As for this clonotype: Possible read error: a much larger clone is one base away. The chain employs TRBV7-2 and TRBJ2-7; unclear D gene. This CDR3 contains 15 residues. CDR1 SGHTA and CDR2 FQGNSA come from the germline V gene. In nucleotides, the CDR3 is TGTGCCAGCAGCTTAGGATTGGCACGGCACTACGACCAGTACTTC. Translating it yields CASSLGLARHYDQYF.

The sample holds many counts of this clonotype. The rearrangement uses TRBV28 and TRBJ2-7, with 12 bases fitting TRBD2. The CDR3 has 16 residues. V shed 7 bases, J shed 3 bases, and the junction held 10 bases outside the gene matches. Looked up from germline, CDR1 is MDHEN and CDR2 is SYDVKM. The CDR3 region is CASNKETSGRLYEQYF. The DNA of the CDR3 is TGTGCCAGCAATAAGGAGACTAGCGGGAGACTCTACGAGCAGTACTTC. The full variable domain, in which reference TRBV28 and TRBJ2-7 provide the parts outside the CDR3, is DVKVTQSSRYLVKRTGEKVFLECVQDMDHENMFWYRQDPGLGLRLIYFSYDVKMKEKGDIPEGYSVSREKKERFSLILESASTNQTSMYLCASNKETSGRLYEQYFGPGTRLTVT.

This clonotype has just a few counts. The gene calls are TRBV6-2 or TRBV6-3 and TRBJ1-1, with D possibly TRBD1 on 6 matching bases. This CDR3 is built from 14 residues. CDR1 is MNHEY and CDR2 is SVGEGT in the germline V gene. V shed 2 bases and J shed 1 base, with 8 bases lying between them. The CDR3 DNA follows: TGTGCCAGCAGTTACGGACAGCAGAACACTGAAGCTTTCTTT. This translates into CASSYGQQNTEAFF.

This clonotype showed up many times. The chain uses TRBV12-3 or TRBV12-4 and TRBJ1-5; the D is unclear. Trimming shortened V by 6 bases and J by 10 bases, and 16 bases separated the two germline ends. This CDR3 spans 13 amino acids. CDR3 region: CASSSTKAGPQHF. The CDR3 DNA sequence: TGTGCCAGCAGCTCAACGAAGGCAGGACCCCAGCATTTT.

This clonotype was found a few times. The chain joins TRBV27 to TRBJ2-1, with TRBD2 matching 10 bases. The ends lost 10 bases at V and 9 bases at J; junction bases unmatched: 12. CDR3 length equals 14 residues. Germline V CDR1 and CDR2: MNHEY, SMNVEV (reference sequence). The CDR3 DNA follows: TGTGCCACCCTAGCGGGAGCCCCGATGCTTGAGCAGTTCTTC. Translation: CATLAGAPMLEQFF.

The chain is built from TRBV7-9 and TRBJ1-1; no definite D call. The CDR3 has 14 amino acids. V was pared by 5 bases and J by 1 base, with 11 bases between. Germline-derived CDR1 and CDR2 are SEHNR and FQNEAQ (reference sequence). This CDR3 is CASSQWTGNTEAFF. For the CDR3, the DNA is TGTGCCAGCAGCCAGTGGACGGGGAACACTGAAGCTTTCTTT.

This clonotype was seen at least ten times. J is TRBJ2-7 and V is TRBV7-2, with 9 bases that match TRBD2. Trimming cost V 3 bases and J 4 bases; bases outside gene matches: 4. The CDR3 consists of 14 residues. In germline, CDR1 is SGHTA, CDR2 FQGNSA. The CDR3 DNA sequence: TGTGCCAGCAGCTTCCTAGCGGGGTTGTACGAGCAGTACTTC. Its protein is CASSFLAGLYEQYF.

The sample holds many counts of this clonotype. This chain joins TRBV10-3 and TRBJ1-2; a weak D match, TRBD1 (6 bases). Germline lookup yields CDR1 ENHRY and CDR2 SYGVKD. V lost 3 bases to trimming and J lost 4 bases, with 12 bases between them. This CDR3 spans 14 amino acids. CDR3 sequence: CAISDIQGTYGYTF. CDR3 sequence (DNA): TGTGCCATCAGTGATATACAGGGAACCTATGGCTACACCTTC.

The J gene is TRBJ2-7, the V gene TRBV5-1; D gene unclear. The V end was cut by 2 bases, the J end by 11 bases, with 23 bases between. This CDR3 region has 15 residues. Germline lookup yields CDR1 SGHRS and CDR2 YFSETQ. CDR3 amino acids: CASSFCRLPQYLEYF. CDR3 in DNA: TGCGCCAGCAGCTTTTGTCGCCTACCCCAGTATCTGGAGTACTTC.

This clonotype was seen more than once but under ten times. V and J are TRBV11-2 and TRBJ2-1; a weak D match, TRBD1 (6 bases). Trimming pared 4 bases from V and 5 bases from J, leaving 12 bases between. Germline V gene data show CDR1 as SGHAT and CDR2 as FQNNGV. The CDR3 is 14 residues long. The CDR3 reads CASSSQGSNNEQFF. DNA of the CDR3: TGTGCCAGCAGCTCGCAGGGGTCGAACAATGAGCAGTTCTTC. The full variable domain, its missing parts supplied by reference TRBV11-2 and TRBJ2-1, is EAGVAQSPRYKIIEKRQSVAFWCNPISGHATLYWYQQILGQGPKLLIQFQNNGVVDDSQLPKDRFSAERLKGVDSTLKIQPAKLEDSAVYLCASSSQGSNNEQFFGPGTRLTVL.

CDR3 loop: CASSLRAGTAETQYF. In nucleotides, the CDR3 is TGTGCCAGCAGCTTAAGGGCAGGGACGGCAGAGACCCAGTACTTC. The rearrangement uses TRBV7-6 and TRBJ2-5; D may match TRBD1 or TRBD2 (5 bases each). V was pared by 2 bases and J by 4 bases, with 14 bases between. CDR3 length: 15 residues. Germline V lookup: CDR1 SGHVS, CDR2 FNYEAQ. The entire variable domain, with the rest obtained from reference TRBV7-6 and TRBJ2-5, is as follows: GAGVSQSPRYKVTKRGQDVALRCDPISGHVSLYWYRQALGQGPEFLTYFNYEAQQDKSGLPNDRFSAERPEGSISTLTIQRTEQRDSAMYRCASSLRAGTAETQYFGPGTRLLVL.

This clonotype was detected only a few times. V and J are TRBV24-1 and TRBJ1-1; the D gene is possibly TRBD1 (5 bases). V was shortened by 7 bases and J by 4 bases, with 15 bases between the two germline ends. Germline values: CDR1 KGHDR, CDR2 SFDVKD. The CDR3 runs to 14 residues. The CDR3 region is CATRDTRIGTEAFF. The CDR3 DNA reads TGTGCCACCAGGGACACCCGGATAGGCACTGAAGCTTTCTTT.

This clonotype was counted many times. The genes are TRBV7-2 and TRBJ2-7; tentative D call: TRBD1 (5 bases). Germline CDR1 and CDR2: SGHTA and FQGNSA. The CDR3 extends over 13 amino acids. V was shortened by 2 bases and J by 7 bases, with 12 bases between the two germline ends. The CDR3: CASSLSGFGEQYF. For the CDR3, the DNA is TGTGCCAGCAGCTTATCAGGGTTCGGGGAGCAGTACTTC.

The rearrangement joins TRBV4-3 to TRBJ2-5; unclear D gene. Germline V CDR1 and CDR2: LGHNA, YSLEER. V was trimmed by 4 bases and J by 4 bases, leaving 16 bases between them. CDR3 length equals 15 residues. This CDR3 reads CASSPTVGPGETQYF. The CDR3 DNA follows: TGCGCCAGCAGCCCTACCGTCGGACCCGGAGAGACCCAGTACTTC.

This clonotype was picked up a small number of times. This chain connects TRBV7-9 to TRBJ2-2; 11 bases are shared with TRBD1. With V trimmed by 4 bases and J by 6 bases, 4 bases remained unmatched. The CDR3 consists of 15 residues. The germline gives CDR1 SEHNR, CDR2 FQNEAQ (reference sequence). CDR3 sequence: CASSSWTGGPGELFF. The DNA of the CDR3 is TGTGCCAGCAGCTCATGGACAGGGGGCCCCGGGGAGCTGTTTTTT.